This T cell receptor (beta chain) originates from a study of vaccination and CD4 T cells after COVID-19 (dated 2022 in TCRdb). For the study in its entirety: SARS-CoV-2 positivity had been established in the convalescent patients by nasal swab PCR, and mild disease was recorded in roughly 10 of these patients and severe disease in one. Six males and four females were included in the convalescent cohort, with two Hispanic individuals, seven Caucasians, two Asians and one multiracial person represented. Participants received two doses of either the Pfizer-BioNTech BNT162b2 vaccine (n=8) or the Moderna mRNA-1273 vaccine (n=2). Post-COVID blood samples were collected from convalescent patients a median of roughly 100 days after diagnosis, with a range of about 30 to 170 days. The time from the second vaccine dose to post-vaccine blood sampling had a median of roughly 70 days and ranged from about 14 to 250 days. The cultures were stimulated with overlapping spike peptide pools from SARS-CoV-2 and from the common cold coronaviruses HCoV-NL63, HCoV-OC43 and HCoV-229E. As controls, cultures received a CEFX viral epitope pool (the positive control), an HIV-1 Nef peptide pool (the negative control), or no peptide at all. In under twelve COVID-19 convalescent patients and a handful of infection-naive healthy vaccine recipients, researchers compared the spike-specific CD4+ TCR repertoire from before mRNA vaccination with the repertoire from after. Overall study results and their limits: In convalescent patients, a median around 86% of post-vaccine SARS-CoV-2-reactive clones were detected only after vaccination, and vaccine-specific priming was suggested by this finding. Nearly all vaccine-specific clones in convalescent patients (304 of 307) were mono-reactive for SARS-CoV-2 spike rather than cross-reactive with common cold coronaviruses. Relatively few convalescent patients were included in the study, and early timepoints after natural infection were not analyzed. The median number of SARS-CoV-2-reactive clonotypes rose from fewer than 25 after infection to 38 after vaccination, but the change was not significant.

The treatment or condition label for this specimen denotes: roughly 11-day PBMC culture with coronavirus spike peptide pools or control peptides (ViraFEST assay). To expand antigen-specific T cells with peptide pools and then pick out the expanded clonotypes through TCR sequencing, the study relied on the ViraFEST assay. The positive SARS-CoV-2 PCR tests of the convalescent patients were dated from March to December 2020, before the Alpha, Beta and Delta variants emerged in the United States. Each well held around 2 million PBMCs cultured in IMDM containing roughly 5% human AB serum and roughly 10 IU/ml IL-2, with around 9.7 ug/ml peptide pools added. On days 3 and 7, half of the culture medium was replaced with fresh IL-2-containing medium. After around 11 days of culture, CD4+ T cells were isolated by negative selection with the EasySep CD4+ T cell isolation kit. PBMCs were separated from whole blood using Ficoll-Paque Plus gradient centrifugation and then either used fresh or cryopreserved at -140C. Triplicate wells were generally used for each culture condition.

Deletion took 5 bases off V and 7 bases off J, with a span of 17 bases between the germline ends. The CDR3 runs 14 amino acids, cysteine and phenylalanine included. Here the CDR3 DNA is all that survives: 42 bases in frame from base 1. The germline V gene (reference sequence) supplies CDR1 LNHDA and CDR2 SQIVND. Library creation used PCR. DNA from cultured CD4+ T cells was subjected to TCR sequencing with the Oncomine TCR Beta short-read assay at the Johns Hopkins FTIC core. The QIAamp micro DNA kit was used to extract genomic DNA from the cultured CD4+ T cells. Oncomine TCR Beta libraries from cultured CD4+ T cells were pooled with unique dual indexes and sequenced on an Illumina iSeq 100. From the authors' description of their analysis: Non-productive sequences were removed, and CDR3s that did not start with C, did not end with F or W, or were shorter than 7 amino acids were discarded. The MANAFEST web application identified antigen-specific clonotypes by comparing peptide-stimulated wells against reference wells and other culture wells. Positive clones required FDR below 0.05, an odds ratio above 5, and productive frequency above 0.1% in at least two of three replicate wells. A clonotype counted as cross-reactive if it showed significant expansion both in the SARS-CoV-2 spike wells and in at least one common cold coronavirus spike condition. Using R version 3.6.1, CDR3 homology was evaluated through Levenshtein distances (stringdist) along with unrooted phylogenetic trees (ape). The public reads were run again by TCRdb, first through fastp at Q25 and then through MiXCR, and only productive beta chains were kept. Rows merge per CDR3 protein into single entries with the most common DNA and genes. The V and J calls, along with clone size, are taken from TCRdb and not from the paper's own processing. This sample has about 15,000 distinct CDR3 sequences in its table, and roughly 50% of those were observed once. The ten largest clones capture 10% of the sample.

Concerning this clonotype: Its antigen is currently not known. Per-base quality was not reported, and no clone a single base away is much larger than it.

The clonotype was recovered from a human donor who had recovered from COVID-19. The V gene is TRBV19 and the J gene is TRBJ1-2; the D gene is perhaps TRBD1, on 5 matching bases. The sequencing used CD4+ T cells from blood, cultured in vitro, collected before SARS-CoV-2 vaccination. The CDR3 protein sequence reads: CASSPPYRKSGYTF. The sequence in DNA is TGTGCCAGTAGTCCTCCTTACAGGAAATCTGGCTACACCTTC.